The 4 T cell receptor beta chains reported below all come from one sample, sequenced in a study of PD-L1 blockade in urothelial cancer. Sequencing used immunoSEQ multiplex PCR; TCRdb keeps in-frame clones, though not all of them. The sample carries approximately 79,000 clones, about nine tenths recorded once. This sample comprised PBMCs, obtained around atezolizumab (anti-PD-L1) treatment. Receptor source: a woman in her 70s with urothelial cancer.

V is TRBV27 and J is TRBJ2-7; 9 nucleotides line up with TRBD1. Germline V gene data show CDR1 as MNHEY and CDR2 as SMNVEV (reference sequence). This CDR3 region has 15 residues. V shed 4 bases, J shed 6 bases, and the junction held 10 bases outside the gene matches. The CDR3, as DNA: TGTGCCAGCAGTTACCCCTCCGGGACAGGGTTCGAGCAGTACTTC. It specifies CASSYPSGTGFEQYF.

The V call is TRBV10-2, the J call TRBJ2-7, with 7 bases identical to TRBD2. The germline CDR1 and CDR2 sequences are WSHSY and SAAADI. Losses at the gene ends were 6 bases for V and 0 bases for J; bases not matched to a gene: 5. CDR3 length equals 14 residues. The CDR3 protein is CASSEAGYSYEQYF. The CDR3 DNA follows: TGCGCCAGCAGCGAAGCGGGGTACTCCTACGAGCAGTACTTC.

V and J are TRBV10-1 and TRBJ2-7; the match to TRBD2 covers 7 bases. V was pared by 11 bases and J by 6 bases, with 7 bases of the junction left unmatched. Germline loops: CDR1 WNHNN, CDR2 SYGVQD (reference sequence). This CDR3 spans 11 amino acids. CDR3 DNA: TGCGCCGCGGGAGATTTTGGCGAGCAGTACTTC. It yields the protein CAAGDFGEQYF.

The chain is built from TRBV5-6 and TRBJ2-3, with D unresolved. The V gene lost 2 bases and the J gene lost 6 bases, with 16 bases spanning the gap. The CDR3 has 15 residues. CDR1 and CDR2 (germline): SGHDT, YYEEEE. The CDR3: CASSFGSPVRDTQYF. CDR3 bases: TGTGCCAGCAGCTTTGGTTCCCCCGTCAGGGATACGCAGTATTTT.